This T cell receptor (beta chain) appears in the sequencing data of a study of shared clonotypes between healthy human individuals (dated by TCRdb to about 2020). Some background on the complete study: A few men and two women, aged 18 to 49 years, made up the cohort. Per donor, three plates each were used for CD4 naive and CD4 memory, two for CD8 naive, and one for CD8 memory. To estimate repertoire size and how much clonotype sharing occurs between individuals, the study deeply sequenced the blood TCR repertoires of five or six healthy adults. Different laboratories and diverse techniques were used to prepare libraries and sequence TCR repertoires, to increase sequencing depth and limit assay-specific biases. Each donor's leukapheresis produced roughly between roughly 0.85 and 10 billion PBMCs.

TCR CDR3 regions were amplified from genomic DNA by multiplex PCR using the deep immunoSEQ assay. For each cell subset, the extracted genomic DNA was distributed evenly across all wells of several immunoSEQ 96-well plates, and each plate served as one replicate. For sorted subsets, each replicate PCR was loaded with approximately 190 ng genomic DNA, equivalent to 25,000 to 35,000 T cell genomes. Purified libraries were measured with a Qubit 3.0 fluorometer, size-checked on a Bioanalyzer 2100, and measured again with the KAPA Library Quantification kit. Every immunoSEQ 96-well plate was sequenced on a dedicated single-read 150-cycle Illumina NextSeq 550 flow cell. As for the original processing: Because the immunoSEQ output included only junctional sequences and no quality scores, the filtering could not be the same as the filtering used for full-length reads. To assign V/J genes and CDR3, sequences were annotated against IMGT germline references using PyIR, a Python wrapper for IgBLAST v1.9. Any read was removed if the V/J assignment was weak (E-value above 1e-6), the CDR3 was missing, or the read contained stop codons, out-of-frame junctions, or ambiguous translated residues. V3J clonotypes were defined by identical inferred V gene, J gene, and CDR3 amino acid sequence. To compute the percentage overlap between repertoires, the number of shared unique clonotypes was divided by the size of the smaller repertoire. RTK rarefaction, the Chao1 estimator, and Recon v2.1 estimates of unobserved clonotypes were used to assess repertoire richness. Generation probabilities for all TCRbeta clonotypes obtained by the gDNA method from a few donors were computed using OLGA. The table was pulled from immuneACCESS by TCRdb, which kept in-frame rearrangements only. Such tables lose some clones; where checked, under half of the loss comes from unresolved V genes, and the rest has no known cause. V and J calls and clone size come straight from that table; D and trimming were deduced from the DNA. The table for this sample lists around 2.1 million clones; roughly 91% of them were counted only once. The ten biggest clones cover about 1.8% of the sample.

Worth noting for this clone: It has no known antigen specificity. No clone much larger than this one lies a single base away; base qualities are absent.

CDR1 and CDR2 are drawn from the germline V gene (reference sequence): LNHDA, SQIVND. Trimming leaves V shorter by 1 base and J shorter by 1 base, with the junction holding 3 bases beyond the gene matches. The cysteine opens and the phenylalanine closes a CDR3 of 16 amino acids. Just the 48-base CDR3 DNA is kept, in frame starting at base 1. For the CD8 naive samples, CD45RO-negative cells were positively selected for CCR7, yielding a CD45RA+CCR7+ population from which TemRA cells were excluded. Healthy HIV-negative adults with no recently reported acute infections or vaccinations were included as donors. Every donor was a Caucasian adult residing in Nashville, Tennessee, USA. Blood was collected by leukapheresis, and PBMCs were isolated by Ficoll-Histopaque density gradient centrifugation and then cryopreserved in liquid nitrogen vapor phase. Analytical flow cytometry was used to check the purity and quantity of each magnetically sorted T cell population. From each sorted fraction, genomic DNA was isolated and quantified by UV absorbance on a Nanodrop 2000c.

General conclusions and limits of the study: Based on pairwise subsampling, the degree of clonotype sharing among donors was expected to be affected by sequencing depth. Even with the large sequencing depth, rarefaction of the sorted-subset datasets indicated that sequencing was incomplete. Naive subsets generally had larger estimated clonotype richness than memory subsets did. The genetic and exposure-history diversity represented was limited by the small number of donors. Across a few donors, roughly 5% of naive CD4, roughly 3.3% of naive CD8, 2% to 2.5% of memory CD4, and 0.4% to 0.45% of memory CD8 clonotypes were shared. Clonotypes shared by all four sorted-subset donors showed higher generation probabilities than non-shared clonotypes. Only blood was sampled, and tissue TCR repertoires likely differ from those in blood.

The chain joins TRBV19 to TRBJ2-2, and TRBD1 matches 7 of the central bases. The specimen sequenced was naive CD8+ T cells from PBMCs. What this sample's cell subset or site label stands for: CD45RA+CCR7+. The receptor was isolated from a man between 18 and 35 years old in good health. Some clones in this sample may be carry-over from other donors' samples. The nucleotide sequence is TGTGCCAGTAGTATAGTAACAGGGGTGAACACCGGGGAGCTGTTTTTT. This is translated as CASSIVTGVNTGELFF.